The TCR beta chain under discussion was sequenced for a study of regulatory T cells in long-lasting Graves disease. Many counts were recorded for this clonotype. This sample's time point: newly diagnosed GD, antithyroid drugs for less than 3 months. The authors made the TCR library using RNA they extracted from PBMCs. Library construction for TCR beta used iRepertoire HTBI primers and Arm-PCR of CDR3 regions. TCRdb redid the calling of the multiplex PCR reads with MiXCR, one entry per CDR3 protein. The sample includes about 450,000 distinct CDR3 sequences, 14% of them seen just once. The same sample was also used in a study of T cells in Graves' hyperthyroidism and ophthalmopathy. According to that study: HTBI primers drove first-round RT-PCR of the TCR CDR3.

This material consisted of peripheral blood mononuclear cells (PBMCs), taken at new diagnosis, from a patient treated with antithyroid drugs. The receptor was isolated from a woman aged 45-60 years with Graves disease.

This CDR3 is CASSFPRMNTEAFF. The CDR3, as DNA: TGTGCCAGCAGCTTCCCTAGAATGAACACTGAAGCTTTCTTT. The chain has TRBV5-5 and TRBJ1-1; D is uncertain. Germline V CDR1 and CDR2: SGHKS, YYEKEE (reference sequence). V lost 2 bases and J 0 bases, leaving 8 bases between the germline ends. The CDR3 is made up of 14 amino acids.